This T cell receptor beta chain was identified during a study of shared clonotypes between healthy human individuals. This table comes from immunoSEQ multiplex PCR, and its TCRdb copy is limited to in-frame clones, with some not included. The sample holds approximately 1.9 million clones, about 94% seen once. CDR3 size: 13 residues. Germline assignment: CDR1 MNHEY and CDR2 SMNVEV (reference sequence). Trimming pared 2 bases from V and 7 bases from J, leaving 9 bases between. The naive CD8 fraction comprised CD45RO-negative cells positively selected for CCR7 and excluded terminally differentiated effector memory CD45RA+ cells.

The sample was naive CD8+ T cells from PBMCs. This chain links TRBV27 with TRBJ2-1; D may be TRBD1 (5 bases). The clonotype was recovered from a man younger than 30 in good health. Some clones in this sample may be carry-over from other donors' samples. CDR3 amino acids: CASSLVRANEQFF. The DNA for the CDR3 is TGTGCCAGCAGTTTAGTCAGGGCAAATGAGCAGTTCTTC.